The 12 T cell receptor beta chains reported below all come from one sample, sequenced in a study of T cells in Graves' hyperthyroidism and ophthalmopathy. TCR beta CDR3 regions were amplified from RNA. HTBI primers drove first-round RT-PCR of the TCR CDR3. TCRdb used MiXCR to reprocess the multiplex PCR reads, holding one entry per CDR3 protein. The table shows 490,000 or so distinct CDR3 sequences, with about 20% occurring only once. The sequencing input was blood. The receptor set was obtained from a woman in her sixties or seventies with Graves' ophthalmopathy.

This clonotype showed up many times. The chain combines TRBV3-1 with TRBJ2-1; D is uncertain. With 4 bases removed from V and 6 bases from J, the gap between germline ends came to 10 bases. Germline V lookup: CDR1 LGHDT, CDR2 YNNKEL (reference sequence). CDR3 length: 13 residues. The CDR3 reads CASSPIPPNEQFF. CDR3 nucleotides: TGTGCCAGCAGCCCTATACCCCCCAATGAGCAGTTCTTC.

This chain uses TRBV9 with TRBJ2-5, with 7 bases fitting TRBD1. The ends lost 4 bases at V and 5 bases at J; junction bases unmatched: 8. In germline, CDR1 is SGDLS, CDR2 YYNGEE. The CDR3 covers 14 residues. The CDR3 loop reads CASSTRQGLETQYF. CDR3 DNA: TGTGCCAGCAGCACCCGACAGGGTTTGGAGACCCAGTACTTC. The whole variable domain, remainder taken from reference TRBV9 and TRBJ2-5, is DSGVTQTPKHLITATGQRVTLRCSPRSGDLSVYWYQQSLDQGLQFLIQYYNGEERAKGNILERFSAQQFPDLHSELNLSSLELGDSALYFCASSTRQGLETQYFGPGTRLLVL.

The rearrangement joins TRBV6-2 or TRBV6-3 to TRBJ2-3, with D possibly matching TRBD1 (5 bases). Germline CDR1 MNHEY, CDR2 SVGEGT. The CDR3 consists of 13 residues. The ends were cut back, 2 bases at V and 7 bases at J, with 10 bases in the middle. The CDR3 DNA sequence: TGTGCCAGCAGTTACGGCGGACAAAATACGCAGTATTTT. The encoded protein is CASSYGGQNTQYF.

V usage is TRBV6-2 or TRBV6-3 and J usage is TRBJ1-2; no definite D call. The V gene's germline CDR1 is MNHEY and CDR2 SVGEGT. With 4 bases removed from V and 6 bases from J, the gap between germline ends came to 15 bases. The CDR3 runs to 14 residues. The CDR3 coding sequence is TGTGCCAGCAGTTTATTGGAACAGTACCATGGCTACACCTTC. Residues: CASSLLEQYHGYTF.

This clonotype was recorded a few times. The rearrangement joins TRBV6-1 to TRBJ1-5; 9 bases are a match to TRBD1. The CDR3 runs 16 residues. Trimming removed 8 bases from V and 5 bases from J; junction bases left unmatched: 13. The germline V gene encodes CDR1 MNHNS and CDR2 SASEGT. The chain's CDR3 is CASGGGTGTEDQPQHF. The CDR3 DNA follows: TGTGCCAGCGGTGGCGGGACAGGGACAGAGGATCAGCCCCAGCATTTT.

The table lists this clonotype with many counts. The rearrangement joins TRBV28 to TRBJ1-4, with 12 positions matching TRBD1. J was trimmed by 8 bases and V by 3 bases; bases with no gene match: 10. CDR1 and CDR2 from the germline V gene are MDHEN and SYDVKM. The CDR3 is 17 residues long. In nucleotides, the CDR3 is TGTGCCAGCAGTTTTGCCGGGACAGGGGGCGCAGGGGAAAAACTGTTTTTT. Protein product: CASSFAGTGGAGEKLFF.

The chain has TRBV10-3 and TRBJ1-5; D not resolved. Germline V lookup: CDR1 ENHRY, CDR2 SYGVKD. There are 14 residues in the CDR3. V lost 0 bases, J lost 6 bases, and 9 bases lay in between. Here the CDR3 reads CAISESGFRQPQHF. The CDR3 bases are TGTGCCATCAGTGAGTCAGGGTTCCGTCAGCCCCAGCATTTT.

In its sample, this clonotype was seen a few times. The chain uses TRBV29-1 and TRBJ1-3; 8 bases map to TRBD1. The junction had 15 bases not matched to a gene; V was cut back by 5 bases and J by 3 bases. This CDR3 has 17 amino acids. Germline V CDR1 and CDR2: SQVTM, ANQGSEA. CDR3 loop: CSVHYWTGKLCGNTIYF. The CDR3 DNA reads TGCAGCGTTCACTATTGGACAGGGAAGCTTTGTGGAAACACCATATATTTT.

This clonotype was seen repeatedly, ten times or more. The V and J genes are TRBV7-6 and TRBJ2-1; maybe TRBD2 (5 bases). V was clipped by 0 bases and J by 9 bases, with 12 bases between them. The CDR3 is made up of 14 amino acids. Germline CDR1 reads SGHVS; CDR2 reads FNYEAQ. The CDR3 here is CASSLAGGLAEQFF. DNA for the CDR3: TGTGCCAGCAGCTTAGCTGGAGGATTGGCTGAGCAGTTCTTC.

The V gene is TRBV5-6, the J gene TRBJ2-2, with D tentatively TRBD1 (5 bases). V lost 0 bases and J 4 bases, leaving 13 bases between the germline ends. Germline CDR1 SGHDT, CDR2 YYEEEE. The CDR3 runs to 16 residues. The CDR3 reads CASSLAGRQITGELFF. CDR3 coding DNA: TGTGCCAGCAGCTTGGCAGGGCGCCAAATCACCGGGGAGCTGTTTTTT.

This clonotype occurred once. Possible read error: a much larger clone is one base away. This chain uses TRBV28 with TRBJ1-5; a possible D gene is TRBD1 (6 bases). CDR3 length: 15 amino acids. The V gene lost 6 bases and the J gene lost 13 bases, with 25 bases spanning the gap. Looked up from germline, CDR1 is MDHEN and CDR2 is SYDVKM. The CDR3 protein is CASSPAGTRGVDQHF. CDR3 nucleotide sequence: TGTGCCAGCAGCCCAGCCGGGACAAGGGGAGTGGATCAGCATTTT.

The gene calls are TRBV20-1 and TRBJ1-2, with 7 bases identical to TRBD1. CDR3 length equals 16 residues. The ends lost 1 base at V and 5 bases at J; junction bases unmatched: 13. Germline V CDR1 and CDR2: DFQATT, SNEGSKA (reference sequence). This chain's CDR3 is CSARAPNRGKGYGYTF. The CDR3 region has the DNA TGCAGTGCTAGAGCACCGAACAGGGGTAAAGGTTATGGCTACACCTTC.